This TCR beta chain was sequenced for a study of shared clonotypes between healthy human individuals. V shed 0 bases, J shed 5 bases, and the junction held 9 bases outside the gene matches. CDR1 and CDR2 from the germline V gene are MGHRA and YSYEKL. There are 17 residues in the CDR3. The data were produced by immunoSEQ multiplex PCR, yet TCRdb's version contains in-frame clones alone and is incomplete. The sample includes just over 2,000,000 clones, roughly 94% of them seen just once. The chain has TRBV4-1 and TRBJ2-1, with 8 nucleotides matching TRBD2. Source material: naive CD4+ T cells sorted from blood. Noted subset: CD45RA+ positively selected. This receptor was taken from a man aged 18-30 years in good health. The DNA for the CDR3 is TGCGCCAGCAGCCAAGATCTATCCAGCGGGAGAAACAATGAGCAGTTCTTC. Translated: CASSQDLSSGRNNEQFF.